A selection of T cell receptor beta chains follows, all from one sample in a study of Graves' ophthalmopathy and Graves' hyperthyroidism. In TCRdb, the multiplex PCR reads were re-called with MiXCR into one record per CDR3 protein. The data contain approximately 700,000 distinct CDR3 sequences, 35% to 50% of them singletons. Sequencing input: peripheral blood. All receptors come from an adult man with Graves' ophthalmopathy. CDR3s include the opening cysteine and the closing phenylalanine or tryptophan. The D gene is left open where the match is weak. The size entry is marked missing in some rows and otherwise reads once, few, many or a size class.

J	V	size	D	DNA	CDR3
TRBJ1-4	TRBV2	NA	TRBD1	TGTGCCAGCACTCGGGACAGGGGGAATGAAAAACTGTTTTTT	CASTRDRGNEKLFF
TRBJ1-5	TRBV20-1	NA	TRBD1	TGCAGTGCTAGGACCACGACAGGGATCGGCAATCAGCCCCAGCATTTT	CSARTTTGIGNQPQHF
TRBJ1-3	TRBV7-6	NA	NA	TGTGCCAGCTCACCCCGAGGACCGATGCCTGGAAACATCATATATTTT	CASSPRGPMPGNIIYF
TRBJ1-1	TRBV5-6	few	NA	TGTGCCAGCAGCTTCCCTACTGACACTGAAGCTTTCTTT	CASSFPTDTEAFF
TRBJ2-5	TRBV11-2	once	NA	TGTGCCAGCAGCCCAGTGGGGAGGAGCCACCAAGAGACCCAGTACTTC	CASSPVGRSHQETQYF
TRBJ2-5	TRBV25-1	NA	NA	TGTGCCAGCAGTCCAAATGGACCGGTCGATCTCCAAGAGACCCAGTACTTC	CASSPNGPVDLQETQYF
TRBJ2-7	TRBV5-1	many	NA	TGTGCCAGCAGCTTAGTCGCCTACGAGCAGTACTTC	CASSLVAYEQYF
TRBJ1-4	TRBV7-9	few	NA	TGTGCCAGCAGCTCAGGGGCCGGAGCAACTAATGAAAAACTGTTTTTT	CASSSGAGATNEKLFF
TRBJ1-2	TRBV19	few	NA	TGTGCCAGTAGTATTTTCGGTGGTTCCTCTGAATCTGGCTACACCTTC	CASSIFGGSSESGYTF
TRBJ2-7	TRBV7-8	many	NA	TGTGCCAGCAGCTTCAATTTAATGTTTACAGACACCTACGAGCAGTACTTC	CASSFNLMFTDTYEQYF
TRBJ2-7	TRBV20-1	NA	TRBD2	TGCAGTGCTAGAGCAGGACTAGCGGACTACGAGCAGTACTTC	CSARAGLADYEQYF
TRBJ1-2	TRBV14	many	NA	TGTGCCAGCAGCCAAACCAACCGGAACTATGGCTACACCTTC	CASSQTNRNYGYTF
TRBJ2-7	TRBV2	NA	TRBD1	TGTGCCAGCAGTTACATGATTGGGACAGGGATCTACGAGCAGTACTTC	CASSYMIGTGIYEQYF
TRBJ1-2	TRBV5-1	NA	NA	TGCGCCAGCAGCTTGGAGTCGGGCGGCTACACCTTC	CASSLESGGYTF
TRBJ2-6	TRBV29-1	NA	NA	NA	CSVAAGSGAF
TRBJ1-1	TRBV12-3/TRBV12-4	NA	NA	TGTGCCAGCAGTTTTGCGCAGACCTTGAACACTGAAGCTTTCTTT	CASSFAQTLNTEAFF
TRBJ1-2	TRBV7-9	many	NA	TGTGCCAGCAGCTCGACGACCGACAACTATGGCTACACCTTC	CASSSTTDNYGYTF
TRBJ1-1	TRBV7-9	NA	NA	TGTGCCAGCAGGCCAGTCGGGCGGGTGAACACTGAAGCTTTCTTT	CASRPVGRVNTEAFF
TRBJ2-7	TRBV2	few	NA	TGCGCCAGCAGCCAAGCCCAAGGCTCCTACGAGCAGTACTTC	CASSQAQGSYEQYF
TRBJ2-5	TRBV10-1	many	TRBD2	TGCGCCAGCGCGGCGGGGGTACCTCAAGAGACCCAGTACTTC	CASAAGVPQETQYF
TRBJ1-2	TRBV25-1	NA	TRBD1	TGTGCCAGCAGTATTGGACAGGGATGGGGCTACACCTTC	CASSIGQGWGYTF
TRBJ1-5	TRBV12-3/TRBV12-4	NA	TRBD1	TGTGCCAGACAGGGGGCTTATCAGCCCCAGCATTTT	CARQGAYQPQHF
TRBJ1-2	TRBV20-1	once	TRBD1	TGCAGTGCTACTAGACAGGGGGCTATGTTTGACTATGGCTACACCTTC	CSATRQGAMFDYGYTF